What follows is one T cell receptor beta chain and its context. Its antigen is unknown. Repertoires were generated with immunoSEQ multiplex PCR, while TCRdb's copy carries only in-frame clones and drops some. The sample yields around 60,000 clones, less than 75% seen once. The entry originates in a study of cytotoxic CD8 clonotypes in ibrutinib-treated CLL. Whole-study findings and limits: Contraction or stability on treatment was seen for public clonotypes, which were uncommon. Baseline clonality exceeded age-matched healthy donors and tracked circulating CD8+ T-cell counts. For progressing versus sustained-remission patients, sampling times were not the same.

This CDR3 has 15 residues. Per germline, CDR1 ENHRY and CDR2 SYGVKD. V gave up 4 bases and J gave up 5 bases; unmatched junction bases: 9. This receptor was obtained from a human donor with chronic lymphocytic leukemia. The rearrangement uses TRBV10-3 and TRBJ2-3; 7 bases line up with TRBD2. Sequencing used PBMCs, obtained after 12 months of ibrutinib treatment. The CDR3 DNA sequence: TGTGCCATCAGTGGCACTATCCGCGGGGGAGATACGCAGTATTTT. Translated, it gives CAISGTIRGGDTQYF.